Listed below are T cell receptor beta chains from one sample, sequenced in a study of T cells in Graves' hyperthyroidism and ophthalmopathy. Each CDR3 protein is one row after TCRdb ran MiXCR on the multiplex PCR reads. Of around 540,000 distinct CDR3 sequences detected, approximately 16% appear once; the ten largest clones hold around 28%. Sequencing was performed on blood. These receptors were obtained from a woman under 40 with Graves' ophthalmopathy. Each CDR3 is given without its conserved first and last residue. Each record gives: clone size, CDR3 length, V gene, CDR3 protein. The size of a clone is reported for some rows only, either as once, few or many, or as a class for expanded clones.

.,13,TRBV7-2,ASSLARNGAYEQY
.,16,TRBV2,ASSALGLAGGSTDTQY
many,11,TRBV4-3,ASSHALSYEQY
few,13,TRBV28,ASGPGGPGDYGYT
many,11,TRBV28,ASSPQGADEQF
.,13,TRBV27,ASSSILSGANVLT
many,10,TRBV20-1,SARGSDYEQY
many,12,TRBV20-1,SARVVGTEDTQY
many,10,TRBV30,AWSVGGTEAF
many,13,TRBV6-1,ASSAGTGGNSPLH
many,12,TRBV7-3,ASSPFPGAGELF
many,11,TRBV3-1,ASSQSRTGELF
.,13,TRBV29-1,SVALGTGDNSPLH
.,12,TRBV7-2,ASSLDSSAGEQF